These 28 T cell receptor beta chains came from one sample sequenced in a study of control samples from healthy donors and cancer patients. Measured with immunoSEQ multiplex PCR; TCRdb has only the in-frame clones, and not every one. The sample includes 150,000 to 200,000 clones, about 90% of them seen just once. The sample taken for sequencing was blood. The receptors shown here come from a man in his thirties or forties in good health.

CDR3 amino acids: CAARQTRLDTIYF. As DNA, the CDR3 is TGTGCCGCTCGACAGACCCGATTAGACACCATATATTTT. This chain joins TRBV12-3 or TRBV12-4 and TRBJ1-3; D is perhaps TRBD1 (5 bases). This CDR3 region has 13 residues. Trimming took 11 bases from V and 8 from J, leaving 19 bases between them.

The CDR3 sequence: CASSLLSTFTVIWPQHF. For the CDR3, the DNA is TGTGCCAGCAGTTTACTCAGTACCTTCACCGTCATTTGGCCCCAGCATTTT. V usage is TRBV28 and J usage is TRBJ1-5; D gene unclear. The V end was cut by 2 bases, the J end by 9 bases, with 23 bases between. The CDR3 contains 17 residues. The germline V gene encodes CDR1 MDHEN and CDR2 SYDVKM.

Comments on this clone: Compared with germline, one end of the junction differs, possibly owing to a read error. The rearrangement uses TRBV7-6 and TRBJ2-3, with TRBD2 matching over 10 bases. Per germline, CDR1 SGHVS and CDR2 FNYEAQ. The CDR3 spans 15 residues. CDR3 nucleotides: TGTGCCAGCAGCATAGCGGGGGGCTACACAGATACGCAGTATTTT. Translating gives CASSIAGGYTDTQYF.

The chain carries TRBV4-1 and TRBJ2-3; no firm D call. The CDR3 runs 15 residues. Germline CDR1 reads MGHRA; CDR2 reads YSYEKL. Trimming shortened V by 8 bases and J by 2 bases, and 17 bases separated the two germline ends. The CDR3 is CASAPLNLPTDTQYF. For the CDR3, the DNA is TGCGCCAGCGCGCCCCTCAACTTACCCACAGATACGCAGTATTTT.

This chain connects TRBV3-1 (or the pseudogene TRBV3-2) to TRBJ2-2; 11 nucleotides line up with TRBD2. This CDR3 comprises 15 residues. The V and J ends lost 4 bases and 4 bases, in that order; junction bases with no gene match: 2. Germline values: CDR1 LGHDT, CDR2 YNNKEL (reference sequence). CDR3 in DNA: TGTGCCAGCAGCCGTGGACTAGCGGGCACCGGGGAGCTGTTTTTT. Residues: CASSRGLAGTGELFF.

The chain's CDR3 is CASSLIGDGNTEAFF. Written as DNA, the CDR3 is TGTGCCAGCAGCCTGATCGGCGACGGGAACACTGAAGCTTTCTTT. The V and J genes are TRBV7-6 and TRBJ1-1, with D unresolved. CDR1 SGHVS and CDR2 FNYEAQ come from the germline V gene. Trimming cost V 5 bases and J 1 base, with 14 bases left between them. CDR3 length: 15 residues.

This clone was recorded once. The chain joins TRBV9 to TRBJ1-3; 7 bases line up with TRBD1. This CDR3 comprises 15 residues. V lost 0 bases to trimming and J lost 3 bases; unmatched junction nucleotides: 3. Germline values: CDR1 SGDLS, CDR2 YYNGEE. For the CDR3, the DNA is TGTGCCAGCAGCGTAGACAGGGGTAATGGAAACACCATATATTTT. It codes for CASSVDRGNGNTIYF.

This clone was seen just once. The V gene is TRBV27, the J gene TRBJ1-5; the match to TRBD1 covers 9 bases. Germline V CDR1 and CDR2: MNHEY, SMNVEV (reference sequence). The V segment lost 6 bases and the J segment 4 bases; nucleotides outside the gene matches: 7. This CDR3 comprises 15 residues. The CDR3 DNA sequence: TGTGCCAGCAGCCTCGGACAGGGGAATAATCAGCCCCAGCATTTT. Its translation is CASSLGQGNNQPQHF.

The rearrangement links TRBV13 to TRBJ1-6; 7 nucleotides match TRBD1. Germline-derived CDR1 and CDR2 are PRHDT and FYEKMQ (reference sequence). Trimming cost V 5 bases and J 16 bases; bases outside gene matches: 11. The CDR3 covers 13 residues. The CDR3 sequence is CASSAGGGGRLHF. CDR3 in DNA: TGTGCCAGCAGCGCCGGAGGAGGGGGCCGACTCCACTTT.

This clone was picked up one time. The chain carries TRBV7-9 and TRBJ2-2; D is uncertain. The V end was cut by 3 bases, the J end by 4 bases, with 3 bases between. This CDR3 region has 12 residues. Germline V gene lookup returns CDR1 SEHNR and CDR2 FQNEAQ (reference sequence). CDR3 residues: CASSLSTGELFF. The CDR3 DNA follows: TGTGCCAGCAGCTTGAGCACCGGGGAGCTGTTTTTT.

This clone was counted a single time. The V gene is TRBV6-6, the J gene TRBJ2-1; TRBD2 might be the D (6 bases). Germline loops: CDR1 MNHNY, CDR2 SVGAGI (reference sequence). The V end was cut by 10 bases, the J end by 9 bases, with 13 bases between. The CDR3 runs 11 residues. CDR3 residues: CATSPGSEQFF. Written as DNA, the CDR3 is TGTGCCACCTCGCCCGGGAGTGAGCAGTTCTTC.

The sample holds one count of this clone. This sequence joins TRBV11-3 and TRBJ2-1, with no clear D. From germline, CDR1 is SGHNT and CDR2 YENEEA. Trimming took 5 bases from V and 7 from J, leaving 12 bases between them. The CDR3 covers 13 residues. Written as DNA, the CDR3 is TGTGCCAGCAGCGGTACGATCGGGAATGAGCAGTTCTTC. Translated, it gives CASSGTIGNEQFF.

This sequence joins TRBV19 and TRBJ2-1; perhaps TRBD2 as D (5 bases). Between the trimmed V and J ends, which lost 5 bases and 6 bases, there was a span of 17 bases. In germline, CDR1 is LNHDA, CDR2 SQIVND (reference sequence). CDR3 length: 15 residues. The CDR3 DNA reads TGTGCCAGTAGTCCCCAGGCTTGGAGCGGCAATGAGCAGTTCTTC. This gives the protein CASSPQAWSGNEQFF.

The rearrangement uses TRBV13 and TRBJ1-4, with D perhaps matching TRBD1 (5 bases). This CDR3 spans 15 amino acids. Germline V gene sequence: CDR1 PRHDT, CDR2 FYEKMQ (reference sequence). Between the trimmed V and J ends, which lost 7 bases and 3 bases, there was a span of 15 bases. The CDR3 DNA sequence: TGTGCCAGCACGAAGTCAGGGAGCTCTAATGAAAAACTGTTTTTT. It translates to CASTKSGSSNEKLFF.

This chain links TRBV5-4 with TRBJ1-1; D is ambiguous. The CDR3 totals 16 residues. V shed 0 bases and J shed 3 bases, with 15 bases lying between them. The germline V gene has CDR1 SGHNT and CDR2 YYREEE (reference sequence). CDR3 sequence reads: CASSLGRSGVYTEAFF. For the CDR3, the DNA is TGTGCCAGCAGCTTGGGTCGGTCCGGGGTCTACACTGAAGCTTTCTTT.

V is TRBV15 and J is TRBJ2-1, with 11 bases that match TRBD2. V was clipped by 7 bases and J by 4 bases; unmatched bases: 6. This CDR3 has 15 amino acids. Germline CDR1 is LNHNV and CDR2 is YYDKDF (reference sequence). The DNA of the CDR3 is TGTGCCACCACCGCGGGACTAGCGGATTACAATGAGCAGTTCTTC. It encodes CATTAGLADYNEQFF.

This chain links TRBV28 with TRBJ1-4; the D gene is possibly TRBD1 (6 bases). V lost 4 bases and J 3 bases, leaving 21 bases between the germline ends. Germline V gene lookup returns CDR1 MDHEN and CDR2 SYDVKM. The CDR3 loop spans 18 amino acids. The CDR3 here is CASSSSHLQGFANEKLFF. The CDR3 DNA reads TGTGCCAGCAGTTCCTCTCATCTTCAGGGGTTCGCTAATGAAAAACTGTTTTTT.

This chain joins TRBV2 and TRBJ2-1, with D possibly called TRBD1 or TRBD2 (5 bases each). CDR1 SNHLY and CDR2 FYNNEI come from the germline V gene. The CDR3 is 15 amino acids. V was shortened by 9 bases and J by 4 bases, with 19 bases between the two germline ends. CDR3 residues: CASLLGRQPYNEQFF. CDR3 sequence (DNA): TGTGCCAGTCTACTGGGACGGCAGCCATACAATGAGCAGTTCTTC.

V is TRBV3-1 (or the pseudogene TRBV3-2) and J is TRBJ1-2, with D perhaps TRBD1 (6 bases). Germline V gene sequence: CDR1 LGHDT, CDR2 YNNKEL (reference sequence). V lost 6 bases, J lost 6 bases, and 14 bases lay in between. CDR3 length: 13 amino acids. In DNA form, the CDR3 reads TGTGCCAGCAGTCGTACAGGGAATAATGGCTACACCTTC. Its translation is CASSRTGNNGYTF.

The chain carries TRBV6-1 and TRBJ1-3; no reliable D call. The CDR3 spans 15 residues. Germline V lookup: CDR1 MNHNS, CDR2 SASEGT. V dropped 1 base and J dropped 0 bases, with 7 bases sitting between them. CDR3 sequence: CASSEGFNSGNTIYF. In DNA, the CDR3 is TGTGCCAGCAGTGAAGGGTTTAACTCTGGAAACACCATATATTTT.

This chain uses TRBV3-1 (or the pseudogene TRBV3-2) with TRBJ2-1; TRBD1 matches at 7 bases. V lost 2 bases to trimming and J lost 10 bases; unmatched junction nucleotides: 2. The germline gives CDR1 LGHDT, CDR2 YNNKEL (reference sequence). There are 12 residues in the CDR3. The CDR3 nucleotides are TGTGCCAGCAGCCAAACAGGGGTGGAGCAGTTCTTC. It yields the protein CASSQTGVEQFF.

The CDR3 here is CASSTLSVAEAFF. CDR3 DNA sequence: TGTGCCAGCAGCACCCTTTCAGTAGCTGAAGCTTTCTTT. V usage is TRBV7-9 and J usage is TRBJ1-1; unclear D gene. This CDR3 comprises 13 residues. V lost 5 bases and J 6 bases, leaving 13 bases between the germline ends. Germline V lookup: CDR1 SEHNR, CDR2 FQNEAQ (reference sequence).

The chain has TRBV18 and TRBJ1-1; a weak D match, TRBD1 (5 bases). The V and J ends lost 1 base and 1 base respectively, with 10 bases between them. The CDR3 consists of 15 residues. The V gene's germline CDR1 is KGHSH and CDR2 LQKENI. CDR3 nucleotides: TGTGCCAGCTCACCACAGGGGCGGGCGAACACTGAAGCTTTCTTT. The encoded protein is CASSPQGRANTEAFF.

This rearrangement joins TRBV29-1 to TRBJ2-5; D gene uncertain. Germline V gene lookup returns CDR1 SQVTM and CDR2 ANQGSEA. This CDR3 spans 13 amino acids. V shed 6 bases and J shed 1 base, with 12 bases lying between them. CDR3 sequence (DNA): TGCAGCGTCGACCCGAACCGCCAAGAGACCCAGTACTTC. It encodes CSVDPNRQETQYF.

The chain joins TRBV7-3 to TRBJ2-2, with 10 bases that match TRBD1. With 3 bases clipped from V and 5 bases from J, the junction kept 3 bases outside the gene matches. CDR3 size: 15 residues. Per germline, CDR1 SGHTA and CDR2 FQGTGA. Here the CDR3 DNA reads TGTGCCAGCAGCTTGGGACAGGGGTATACCGGGGAGCTGTTTTTT. Residues: CASSLGQGYTGELFF.

V usage is TRBV18 and J usage is TRBJ1-3; tentatively, D is TRBD1 (6 bases). Trimming took 3 bases from V and 1 from J, leaving 13 bases between them. Germline V CDR1 and CDR2: KGHSH, LQKENI. The CDR3 is made up of 16 amino acids. CDR3 protein: CASSPGQVVSGNTIYF. CDR3 nucleotides: TGTGCCAGCTCACCGGGACAAGTCGTTTCTGGAAACACCATATATTTT. The whole variable domain, remainder taken from reference TRBV18 and TRBJ1-3, is NAGVMQNPRHLVRRRGQEARLRCSPMKGHSHVYWYRQLPEEGLKFMVYLQKENIIDESGMPKERFSAEFPKEGPSILRIQQVVRGDSAAYFCASSPGQVVSGNTIYFGEGSWLTVV.

This clone appeared once. V and J are TRBV6-6 and TRBJ1-2; 9 bases are shared with TRBD1. From germline, CDR1 is MNHNY and CDR2 SVGAGI (reference sequence). J was trimmed by 3 bases and V by 5 bases; bases with no gene match: 4. CDR3 length: 14 amino acids. This CDR3 reads CASSLGQGHYGYTF. The CDR3 DNA reads TGTGCCAGCAGTCTTGGACAGGGGCACTATGGCTACACCTTC.

This clone showed up just once. The CDR3 loop reads CASSSGQVNTEAFF. In DNA, the CDR3 is TGTGCCAGCTCATCGGGACAGGTAAACACTGAAGCTTTCTTT. The chain recombines TRBV11-3 with TRBJ1-1; 8 nucleotides agree with TRBD1. Germline values: CDR1 SGHNT, CDR2 YENEEA. Losses at the gene ends were 8 bases for V and 2 bases for J; bases not matched to a gene: 7. CDR3 length: 14 residues.